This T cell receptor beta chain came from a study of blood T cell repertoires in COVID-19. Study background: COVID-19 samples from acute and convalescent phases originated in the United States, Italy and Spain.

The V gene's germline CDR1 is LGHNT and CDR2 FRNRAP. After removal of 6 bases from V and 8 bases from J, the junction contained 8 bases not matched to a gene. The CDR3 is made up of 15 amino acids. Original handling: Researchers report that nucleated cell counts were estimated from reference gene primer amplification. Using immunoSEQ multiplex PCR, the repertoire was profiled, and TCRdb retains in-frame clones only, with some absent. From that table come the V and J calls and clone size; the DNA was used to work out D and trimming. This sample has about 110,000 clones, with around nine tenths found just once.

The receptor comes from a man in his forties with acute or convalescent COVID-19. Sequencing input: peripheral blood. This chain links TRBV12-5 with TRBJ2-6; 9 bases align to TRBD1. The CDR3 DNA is TGTGCTAGTGGACAGGGACAGGGCACCCCCAACGTCCTGACTTTC. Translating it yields CASGQGQGTPNVLTF.